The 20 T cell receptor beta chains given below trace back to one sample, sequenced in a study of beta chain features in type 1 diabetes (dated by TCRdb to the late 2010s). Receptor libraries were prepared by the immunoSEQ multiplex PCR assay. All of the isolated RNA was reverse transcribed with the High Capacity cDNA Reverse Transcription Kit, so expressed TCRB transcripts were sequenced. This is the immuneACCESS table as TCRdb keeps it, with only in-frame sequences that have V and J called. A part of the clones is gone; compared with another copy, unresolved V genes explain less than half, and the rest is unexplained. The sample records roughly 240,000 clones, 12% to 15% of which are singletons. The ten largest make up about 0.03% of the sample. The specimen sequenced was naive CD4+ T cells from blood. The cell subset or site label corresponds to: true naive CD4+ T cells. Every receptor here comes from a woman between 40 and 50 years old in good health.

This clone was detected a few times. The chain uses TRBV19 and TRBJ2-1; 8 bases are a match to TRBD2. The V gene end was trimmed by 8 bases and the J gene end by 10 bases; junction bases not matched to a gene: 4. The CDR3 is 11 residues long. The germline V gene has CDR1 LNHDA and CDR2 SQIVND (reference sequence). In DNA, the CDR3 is TGTGCCAGTCGCCGGGGGGGCGAGCAGTTCTTC. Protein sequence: CASRRGGEQFF.

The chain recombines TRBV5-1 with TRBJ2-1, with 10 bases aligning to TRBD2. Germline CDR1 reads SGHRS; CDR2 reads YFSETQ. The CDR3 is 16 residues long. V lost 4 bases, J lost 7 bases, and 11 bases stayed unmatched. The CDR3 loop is CASSTPGGTSVNEQFF. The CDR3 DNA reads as TGCGCCAGCAGCACACCCGGCGGGACTAGCGTTAATGAGCAGTTCTTC.

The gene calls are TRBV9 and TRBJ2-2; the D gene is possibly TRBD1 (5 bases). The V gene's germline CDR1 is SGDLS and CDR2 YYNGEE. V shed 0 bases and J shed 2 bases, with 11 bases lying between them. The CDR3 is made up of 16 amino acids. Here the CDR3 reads CASSVERGYNTGELFF. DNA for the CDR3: TGTGCCAGCAGCGTAGAAAGGGGCTACAACACCGGGGAGCTGTTTTTT.

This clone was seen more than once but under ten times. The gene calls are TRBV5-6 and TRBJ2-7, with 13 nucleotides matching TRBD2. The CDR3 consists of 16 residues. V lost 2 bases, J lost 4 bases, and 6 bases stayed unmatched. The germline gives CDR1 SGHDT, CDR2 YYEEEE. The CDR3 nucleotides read TGTGCCAGCAGCTTTCGGACTAGCGGGGGAAATTACGAGCAGTACTTC. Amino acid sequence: CASSFRTSGGNYEQYF.

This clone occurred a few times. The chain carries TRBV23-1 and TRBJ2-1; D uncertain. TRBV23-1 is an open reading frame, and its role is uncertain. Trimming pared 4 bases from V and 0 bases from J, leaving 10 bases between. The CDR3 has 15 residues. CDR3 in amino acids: CASSPPGDSYNEQFF. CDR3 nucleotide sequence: TGCGCCAGCAGTCCCCCAGGTGACTCCTACAATGAGCAGTTCTTC.

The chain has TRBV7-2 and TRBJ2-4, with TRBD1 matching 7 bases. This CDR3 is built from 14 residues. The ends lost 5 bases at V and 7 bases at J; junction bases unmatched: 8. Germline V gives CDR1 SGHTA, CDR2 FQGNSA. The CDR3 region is CASSQTGRRNIQYF. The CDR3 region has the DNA TGTGCCAGCAGCCAGACAGGGCGTCGGAACATTCAGTACTTC. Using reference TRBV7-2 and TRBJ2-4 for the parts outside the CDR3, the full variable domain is GAGVSQSPSNKVTEKGKDVELRCDPISGHTALYWYRQSLGQGLEFLIYFQGNSAPDKSGLPSDRFSAERTGGSVSTLTIQRTQQEDSAVYLCASSQTGRRNIQYFGAGTRLSVL.

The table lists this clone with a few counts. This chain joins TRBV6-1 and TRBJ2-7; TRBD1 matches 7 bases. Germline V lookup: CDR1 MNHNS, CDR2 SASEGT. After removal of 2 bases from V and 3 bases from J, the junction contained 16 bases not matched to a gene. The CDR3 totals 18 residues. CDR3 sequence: CASSEWPSGQRTLYEQYF. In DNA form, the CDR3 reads TGTGCCAGCAGTGAATGGCCCTCGGGACAGCGCACCCTCTACGAGCAGTACTTC.

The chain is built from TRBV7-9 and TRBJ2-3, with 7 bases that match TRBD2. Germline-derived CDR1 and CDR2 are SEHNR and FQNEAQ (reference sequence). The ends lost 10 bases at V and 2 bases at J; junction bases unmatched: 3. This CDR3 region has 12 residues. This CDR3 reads CATERDTDTQYF. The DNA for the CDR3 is TGTGCCACGGAGCGGGACACAGATACGCAGTATTTT.

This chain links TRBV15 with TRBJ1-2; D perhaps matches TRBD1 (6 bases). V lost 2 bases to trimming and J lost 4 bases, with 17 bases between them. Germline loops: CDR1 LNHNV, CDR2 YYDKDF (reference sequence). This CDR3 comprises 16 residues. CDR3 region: CATSRKPTGKPYGYTF. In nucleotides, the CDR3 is TGTGCCACCAGCAGAAAACCGACAGGAAAGCCCTATGGCTACACCTTC.

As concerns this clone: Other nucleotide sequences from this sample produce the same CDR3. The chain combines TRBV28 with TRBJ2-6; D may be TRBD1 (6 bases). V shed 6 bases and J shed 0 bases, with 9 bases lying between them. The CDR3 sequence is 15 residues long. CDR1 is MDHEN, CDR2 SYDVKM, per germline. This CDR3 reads CASSRGSSGANVLTF. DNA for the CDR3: TGTGCCAGCAGCAGGGGCAGCTCTGGGGCCAACGTCCTGACTTTC. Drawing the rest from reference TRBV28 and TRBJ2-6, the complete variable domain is DVKVTQSSRYLVKRTGEKVFLECVQDMDHENMFWYRQDPGLGLRLIYFSYDVKMKEKGDIPEGYSVSREKKERFSLILESASTNQTSMYLCASSRGSSGANVLTFGAGSRLTVL.

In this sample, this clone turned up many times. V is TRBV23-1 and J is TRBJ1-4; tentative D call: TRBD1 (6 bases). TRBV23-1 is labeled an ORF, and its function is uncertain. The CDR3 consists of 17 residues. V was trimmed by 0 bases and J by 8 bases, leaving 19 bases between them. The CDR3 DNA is TGCGCCAGCAGTCAATCGTCCGGGACACCAAATACAGAAAAACTGTTTTTT. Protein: CASSQSSGTPNTEKLFF.

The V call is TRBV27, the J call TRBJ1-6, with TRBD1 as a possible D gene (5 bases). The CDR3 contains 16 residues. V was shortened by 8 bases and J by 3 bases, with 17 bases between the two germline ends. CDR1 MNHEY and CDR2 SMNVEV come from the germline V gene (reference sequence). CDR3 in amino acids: CASGMGRGSYNSPLHF. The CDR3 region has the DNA TGTGCCAGCGGTATGGGCCGGGGGAGCTATAATTCACCCCTCCACTTT.

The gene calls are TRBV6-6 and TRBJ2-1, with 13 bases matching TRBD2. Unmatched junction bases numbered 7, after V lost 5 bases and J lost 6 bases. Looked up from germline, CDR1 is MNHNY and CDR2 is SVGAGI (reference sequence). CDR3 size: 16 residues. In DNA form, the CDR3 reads TGTGCCAGCAGTCGGAGCACTAGCGGGGGGGCCAATGAGCAGTTCTTC. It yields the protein CASSRSTSGGANEQFF.

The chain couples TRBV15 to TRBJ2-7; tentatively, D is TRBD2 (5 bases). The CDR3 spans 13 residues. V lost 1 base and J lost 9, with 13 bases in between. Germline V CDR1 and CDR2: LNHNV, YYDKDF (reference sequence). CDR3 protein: CATSRVAPGGQYF. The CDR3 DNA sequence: TGTGCCACCAGCAGAGTAGCCCCAGGAGGGCAGTACTTC.

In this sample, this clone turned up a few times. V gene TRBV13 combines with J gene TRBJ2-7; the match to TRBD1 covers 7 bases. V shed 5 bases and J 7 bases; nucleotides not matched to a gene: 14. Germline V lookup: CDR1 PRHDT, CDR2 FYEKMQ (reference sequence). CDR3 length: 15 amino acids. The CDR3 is CASSHKTGTEKEQYF. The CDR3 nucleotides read TGTGCCAGCAGCCATAAGACAGGGACCGAGAAGGAGCAGTACTTC.

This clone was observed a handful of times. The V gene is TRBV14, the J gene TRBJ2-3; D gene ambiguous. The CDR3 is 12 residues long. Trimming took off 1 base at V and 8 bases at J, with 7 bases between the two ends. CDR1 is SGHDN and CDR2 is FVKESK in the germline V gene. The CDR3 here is CASSQGLVTQYF. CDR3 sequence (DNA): TGTGCCAGCAGCCAAGGTCTCGTTACGCAGTATTTT. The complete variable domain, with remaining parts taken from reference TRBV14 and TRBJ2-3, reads EAGVTQFPSHSVIEKGQTVTLRCDPISGHDNLYWYRRVMGKEIKFLLHFVKESKQDESGMPNNRFLAERTGGTYSTLKVQPAELEDSGVYFCASSQGLVTQYFGPGTRLTVL.

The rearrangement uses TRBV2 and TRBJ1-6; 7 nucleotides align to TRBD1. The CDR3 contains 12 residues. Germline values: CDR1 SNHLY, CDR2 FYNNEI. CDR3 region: CARGQDSSPLHF. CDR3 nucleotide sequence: TGTGCAAGAGGACAGGATTCCTCACCCCTCCACTTT.

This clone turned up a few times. CDR3 nucleotides: TGCGCCAGCAGTTTGACAGGGTTGGAGAACACTGAAGCTTTCTTT. Translating gives CASSLTGLENTEAFF. The chain couples TRBV5-1 to TRBJ1-1; 7 bases align to TRBD1. Trimming cost V 5 bases and J 1 base; bases outside gene matches: 8. The CDR3 covers 15 residues. Per germline, CDR1 SGHRS and CDR2 YFSETQ.

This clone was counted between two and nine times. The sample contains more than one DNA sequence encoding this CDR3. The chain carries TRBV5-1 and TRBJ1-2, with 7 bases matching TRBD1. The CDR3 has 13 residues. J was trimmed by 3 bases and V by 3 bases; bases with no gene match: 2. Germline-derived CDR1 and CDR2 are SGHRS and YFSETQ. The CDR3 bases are TGCGCCAGCAGCTCGCAGGGGGACTATGGCTACACCTTC. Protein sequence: CASSSQGDYGYTF.

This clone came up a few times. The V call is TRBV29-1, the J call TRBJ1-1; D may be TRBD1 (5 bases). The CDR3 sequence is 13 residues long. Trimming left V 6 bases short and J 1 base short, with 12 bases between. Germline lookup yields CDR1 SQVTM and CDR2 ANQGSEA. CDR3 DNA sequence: TGCAGCGTACGGACGGGGGGGAACACTGAAGCTTTCTTT. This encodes CSVRTGGNTEAFF.